This T cell receptor (beta chain) came from a study of T cells in Graves' hyperthyroidism and ophthalmopathy. Study findings and constraints: Most expanded thyroid clonotypes above 0.001 also appeared in blood.

In the case of this clonotype: Antigen unknown.

The V gene lost 4 bases and the J gene lost 3 bases, with 15 bases spanning the gap. The CDR3 covers 15 residues. The germline V gene has CDR1 MNHGY and CDR2 SVAAGI. 9 to 10 ml fresh peripheral blood yielded the PBMCs. RNA transcripts provided the source from which TCR beta CDR3 regions were amplified. An initial round of RT-PCR targeting the TCR CDR3 relied on the HTBI primer set. TCRdb re-derived calls from the multiplex PCR reads in MiXCR, one entry per CDR3 protein. The sample carries approximately 400,000 distinct CDR3 sequences, less than 15% recorded once. Input material: blood. This TCR came from a man aged 25 to 40 with Graves' hyperthyroidism that later progressed to Graves' ophthalmopathy. The chain combines TRBV6-9 with TRBJ2-5; D is perhaps TRBD2 (5 bases). The CDR3 loop reads CASSFLRHGKETQYF. CDR3 nucleotide sequence: TGTGCCAGCAGTTTCCTGCGACACGGGAAAGAGACCCAGTACTTC.